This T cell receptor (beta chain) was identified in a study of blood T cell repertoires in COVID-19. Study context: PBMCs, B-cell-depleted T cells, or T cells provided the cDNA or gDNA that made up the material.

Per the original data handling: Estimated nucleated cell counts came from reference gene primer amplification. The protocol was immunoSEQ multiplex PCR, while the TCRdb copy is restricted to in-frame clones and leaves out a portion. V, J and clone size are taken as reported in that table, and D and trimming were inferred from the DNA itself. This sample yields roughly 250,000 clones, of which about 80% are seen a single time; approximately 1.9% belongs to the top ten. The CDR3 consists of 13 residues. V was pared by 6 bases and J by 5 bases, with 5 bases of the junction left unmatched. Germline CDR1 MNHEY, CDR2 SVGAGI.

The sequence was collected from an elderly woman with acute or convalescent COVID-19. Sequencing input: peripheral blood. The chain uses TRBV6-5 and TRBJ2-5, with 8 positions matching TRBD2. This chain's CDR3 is CASSRGTRETQYF. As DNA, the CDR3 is TGTGCCAGCAGCCGAGGGACTAGGGAGACCCAGTACTTC.